This T cell receptor (beta chain) was documented in a study of CD8+CD57+ T cells in acquired aplastic anemia. In the study overall: The mean DNA yield obtained from sorted CD4+ and CD8+ cells came to 3 to 3.5 ug. Study observations and caveats: Between the patient and control groups, CD8+ Simpson's diversity did not differ significantly.

It was patients with CD8+CD57+ cell expansion by flow cytometry who were chosen for sequencing. With no exception, the patients had severe acquired aplastic anemia. No patient had been given any therapy when blood was sampled. Genomic DNA, serving as template, underwent TCR beta VDJ and CDR3 profiling. TCRdb itself ran the reads through MiXCR, one entry per CDR3 protein. The data show approximately 98,000 distinct CDR3 sequences, around 70% seen once. Germline V lookup: CDR1 DFQATT, CDR2 SNEGSKA (reference sequence). The ends lost 3 bases at V and 5 bases at J; junction bases unmatched: 6. The CDR3 consists of 13 residues. Turning to this clonotype: Antigen specificity is unknown.

Sequencing was performed on sorted CD4+, CD8+, or CD8+CD57+ T cells (not recorded which) from PBMCs. The chain links TRBV20-1 to TRBJ2-7; 8 nucleotides align to TRBD1. The sequence derives from a human donor with aplastic anemia. The CDR3 region has the DNA TGCAGTGCTAGGGGACAGGACGGCAACGAGCAGTACTTC. Its protein is CSARGQDGNEQYF.